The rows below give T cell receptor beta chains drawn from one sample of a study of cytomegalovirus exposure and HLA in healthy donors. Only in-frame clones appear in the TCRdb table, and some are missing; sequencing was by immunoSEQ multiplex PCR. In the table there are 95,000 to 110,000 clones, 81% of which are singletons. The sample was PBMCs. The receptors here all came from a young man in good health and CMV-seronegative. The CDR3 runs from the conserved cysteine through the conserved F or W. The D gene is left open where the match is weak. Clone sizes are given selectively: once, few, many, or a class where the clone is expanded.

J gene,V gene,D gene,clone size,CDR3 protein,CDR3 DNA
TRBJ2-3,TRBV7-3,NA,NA,CASSFTGDTQYF,TGTGCCAGCAGCTTCACGGGTGATACGCAGTATTTT
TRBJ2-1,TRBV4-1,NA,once,CASSQDTAQTNEQFF,TGCGCCAGCAGCCAAGATACAGCCCAAACCAATGAGCAGTTCTTC
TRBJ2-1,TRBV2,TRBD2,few,CASSGLAEGRNEQFF,TGTGCCAGCAGTGGTCTAGCGGAGGGCAGGAATGAGCAGTTCTTC
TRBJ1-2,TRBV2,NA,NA,CASSSGTYGYTF,TGTGCCAGCTCTTCAGGGACTTATGGCTACACCTTC
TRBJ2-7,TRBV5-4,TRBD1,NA,CASSGGQGSYEQYF,TGTGCCAGCAGCGGGGGACAGGGCTCCTACGAGCAGTACTTC
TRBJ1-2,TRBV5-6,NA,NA,CASSVGLSGYTF,TGTGCCAGCAGCGTGGGGCTCAGTGGCTACACCTTC
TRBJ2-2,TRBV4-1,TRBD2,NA,CASSQYQRGSVGELFF,TGCGCCAGCAGCCAATACCAGCGGGGGTCCGTGGGGGAGCTGTTTTTT
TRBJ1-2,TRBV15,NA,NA,CATSGGHSLYYGYTF,TGTGCCACCAGCGGCGGGCATTCTCTTTACTATGGCTACACCTTC
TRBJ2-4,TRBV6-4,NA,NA,CASSELAEQNIQYF,TGTGCCAGCAGTGAGCTAGCAGAGCAAAACATTCAGTACTTC
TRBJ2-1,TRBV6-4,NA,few,CASSETSGAGYNEQFF,TGTGCCAGCAGTGAAACATCAGGGGCGGGCTACAATGAGCAGTTCTTC
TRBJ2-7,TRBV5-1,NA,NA,CASSLAGSKDEQYF,TGCGCCAGCAGCCTGGCGGGATCTAAGGACGAGCAGTACTTC
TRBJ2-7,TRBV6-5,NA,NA,CASSESLASHEQYF,TGTGCCAGCAGTGAAAGTCTAGCATCTCACGAGCAGTACTTC
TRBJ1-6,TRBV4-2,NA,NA,CASSQVRGVYSPLHF,TGTGCCAGCAGCCAAGTACGGGGGGTCTATTCACCCCTCCACTTT
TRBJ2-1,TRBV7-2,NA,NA,CASSLSLSRTGGYNEQFF,TGTGCCAGCAGCTTATCATTATCTCGAACCGGCGGCTACAATGAGCAGTTCTTC
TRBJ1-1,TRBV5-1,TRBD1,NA,CASSLLTGGEPEAFF,TGCGCCAGCAGCTTGTTGACAGGGGGCGAGCCTGAAGCTTTCTTT
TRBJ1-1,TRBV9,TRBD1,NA,CASSNRDRGIMNTEAFF,TGTGCCAGCAGTAACCGGGACAGGGGTATCATGAACACTGAAGCTTTCTTT
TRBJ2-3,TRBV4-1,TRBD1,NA,CASSYGQGATDTQYF,TGCGCCAGCAGCTACGGACAGGGGGCGACAGATACGCAGTATTTT
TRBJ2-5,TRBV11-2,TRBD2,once,CASSTRSSGGQETQYF,TGTGCCAGCAGCACCCGGAGTAGCGGGGGCCAAGAGACCCAGTACTTC
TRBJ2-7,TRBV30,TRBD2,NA,CAWSVKAGGYEQYF,TGTGCCTGGAGTGTAAAAGCGGGGGGATACGAGCAGTACTTC
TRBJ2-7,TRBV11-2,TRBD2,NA,CASSLVTSGAYEQYF,TGTGCCAGCAGCTTAGTTACTAGCGGGGCCTACGAGCAGTACTTC
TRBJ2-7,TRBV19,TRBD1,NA,CASSTGQDYEQYF,TGTGCCAGTAGTACCGGACAGGACTACGAGCAGTACTTC
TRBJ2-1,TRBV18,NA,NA,CASSPYRDFYNEQFF,TGTGCCAGCTCACCCTACCGTGACTTCTACAATGAGCAGTTCTTC
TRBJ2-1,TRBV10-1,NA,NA,CASREDGTHEQFF,TGCGCCAGCAGGGAAGATGGGACACATGAGCAGTTCTTC
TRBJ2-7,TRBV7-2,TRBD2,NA,CASSSKTTSGISYEQYF,TGTGCCAGCAGCTCAAAGACGACTAGCGGGATTTCCTACGAGCAGTACTTC
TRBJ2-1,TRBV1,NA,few,CTSSQFDGTRPPRIYNEQFF,TGCACCAGCAGCCAATTTGATGGGACTAGACCCCCCCGAATCTACAATGAGCAGTTCTTC
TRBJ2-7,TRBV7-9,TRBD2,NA,CASSLVGGSEQYF,TGTGCCAGCAGTCTTGTGGGAGGGTCCGAGCAGTACTTC
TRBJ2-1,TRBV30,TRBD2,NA,CAWGPGLAGPGSEEQFF,TGTGCCTGGGGCCCGGGACTAGCGGGGCCCGGGAGTGAGGAGCAGTTCTTC
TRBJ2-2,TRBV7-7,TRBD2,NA,CASSPRSGGIYTGELFF,TGTGCTAGCAGCCCGCGTAGCGGGGGAATTTACACCGGGGAGCTGTTTTTT
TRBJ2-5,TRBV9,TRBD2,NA,CASTQSLAGGETQYF,TGTGCCAGCACCCAATCACTAGCGGGCGGAGAGACCCAGTACTTC
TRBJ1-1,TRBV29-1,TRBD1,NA,CSVGRGLMNTEAFF,TGCAGCGTTGGCAGGGGGCTCATGAACACTGAAGCTTTCTTT
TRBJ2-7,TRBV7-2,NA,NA,CASSLAGLGEQYF,TGTGCCAGCAGCTTAGCGGGACTTGGAGAGCAGTACTTC
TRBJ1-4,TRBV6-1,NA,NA,CASSEVVVLAELFF,TGTGCCAGCAGTGAGGTGGTCGTCCTAGCCGAACTGTTTTTT
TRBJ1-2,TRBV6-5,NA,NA,CASRTDRNYGYTF,TGTGCCAGCAGAACGGACAGAAACTATGGCTACACCTTC
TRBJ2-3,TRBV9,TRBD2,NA,CASSIAGAGTDTQYF,TGTGCCAGCAGCATAGCGGGAGCTGGCACAGATACGCAGTATTTT
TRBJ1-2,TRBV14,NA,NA,CASSQLTEVSNYGYTF,TGTGCCAGCAGCCAACTAACGGAGGTTTCTAACTATGGCTACACCTTC
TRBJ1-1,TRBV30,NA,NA,CAWSLGLSEAFF,TGTGCCTGGAGCCTAGGACTTTCTGAAGCTTTCTTT
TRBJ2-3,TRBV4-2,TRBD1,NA,CASSPDRGSADTQYF,TGTGCCAGCAGCCCAGACAGGGGATCAGCAGATACGCAGTATTTT
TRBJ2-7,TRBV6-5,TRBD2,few,CASSVRTSSYEQYF,TGTGCCAGCAGTGTTCGGACTAGCAGCTACGAGCAGTACTTC
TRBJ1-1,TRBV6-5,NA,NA,CASSYSNRVTEAFF,TGTGCCAGCAGTTACTCGAACAGGGTTACTGAAGCTTTCTTT
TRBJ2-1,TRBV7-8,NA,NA,CASSLVAAHASYNEQFF,TGTGCCAGCAGCTTAGTCGCGGCTCATGCCTCCTACAATGAGCAGTTCTTC
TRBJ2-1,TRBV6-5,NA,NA,CASSKPTGIREQFF,TGTGCCAGCAGTAAGCCGACCGGGATTCGCGAGCAGTTCTTC